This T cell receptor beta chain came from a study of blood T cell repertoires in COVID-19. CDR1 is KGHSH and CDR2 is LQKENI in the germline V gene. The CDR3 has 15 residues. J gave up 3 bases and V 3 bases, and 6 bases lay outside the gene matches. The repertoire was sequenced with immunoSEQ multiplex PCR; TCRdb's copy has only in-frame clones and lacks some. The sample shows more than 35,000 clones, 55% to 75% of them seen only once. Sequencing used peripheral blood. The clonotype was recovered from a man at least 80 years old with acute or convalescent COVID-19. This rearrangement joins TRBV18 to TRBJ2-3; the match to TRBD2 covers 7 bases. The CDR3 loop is CASSPPGLRTDTQYF. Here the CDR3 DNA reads TGTGCCAGCTCACCCCCGGGACTAAGGACAGATACGCAGTATTTT.